One sample yielded the 26 T cell receptor beta chains listed below, sequenced in a study of cytomegalovirus exposure and HLA in healthy donors. TCRdb keeps only in-frame clones here, not all; method: immunoSEQ multiplex PCR. The sample lists about 76,000 clones; around 94% were seen once. Sequencing input: PBMCs. The source is a woman younger than 35 in good health and CMV-seropositive.

The genes are TRBV11-2 and TRBJ2-1; TRBD2 matches at 10 bases. V lost 0 bases to trimming and J lost 4 bases; unmatched junction nucleotides: 0. Germline lookup yields CDR1 SGHAT and CDR2 FQNNGV. The CDR3 length is 15 residues. CDR3 DNA: TGTGCCAGCAGCTTAGAACTAGCGGGGTACAATGAGCAGTTCTTC. Translated: CASSLELAGYNEQFF.

The genes are TRBV7-6 and TRBJ2-3, with 13 bases aligning to TRBD2. The CDR3 length is 17 residues. The V and J ends lost 2 bases and 4 bases, in that order; junction bases with no gene match: 6. In germline, CDR1 is SGHVS, CDR2 FNYEAQ. The CDR3 here is CASSLLATSGRPDTQYF. CDR3 coding DNA: TGTGCCAGCAGCTTATTAGCGACTAGCGGGAGGCCAGATACGCAGTATTTT.

The J gene is TRBJ2-7, the V gene TRBV11-3, with D perhaps matching TRBD1 (6 bases). The CDR3 runs to 16 residues. CDR1 and CDR2 (germline): SGHNT, YENEEA. V was clipped by 2 bases and J by 7 bases, with 21 bases between them. This chain's CDR3 is CASSLPPPQGSGEQYF. In nucleotides, the CDR3 is TGTGCCAGCAGCTTACCCCCCCCGCAGGGGTCGGGAGAGCAGTACTTC. Supplemented by reference TRBV11-3 and TRBJ2-7, the full variable domain reads EAGVVQSPRYKIIEKKQPVAFWCNPISGHNTLYWYLQNLGQGPELLIRYENEEAVDDSQLPKDRFSAERLKGVDSTLKIQPAELGDSAVYLCASSLPPPQGSGEQYFGPGTRLTVT.

For this clone: The junction does not match germline at one end; this may be a read error. CDR3 bases: TGTGCCAGCACCTTACTGGAGCGGGAGTTAACAGATACGCAGTATTTT. Residues: CASTLLERELTDTQYF. This rearrangement joins TRBV7-9 to TRBJ2-3; 8 bases are a match to TRBD2. This CDR3 spans 16 amino acids. In germline, CDR1 is SEHNR, CDR2 FQNEAQ (reference sequence).

This clone was counted only a few times. The chain links TRBV6-1 to TRBJ2-3, with 7 bases matching TRBD2. Germline V lookup: CDR1 MNHNS, CDR2 SASEGT. The CDR3 runs to 16 residues. V lost 1 base and J lost 2; bases outside the gene matches: 6. As DNA, the CDR3 is TGTGCCAGCAGTGAAGGTGGGGGAGGGCCCACAGATACGCAGTATTTT. This codes for CASSEGGGGPTDTQYF.

The chain is built from TRBV4-3 and TRBJ2-3; D gene ambiguous. Germline V gene lookup returns CDR1 LGHNA and CDR2 YSLEER. The CDR3 is 15 residues long. Trimming removed 0 bases at V and 9 bases at J, with 16 bases between. The CDR3 here is CASSQEAGVSVTQYF. The CDR3 bases are TGCGCCAGCAGCCAAGAGGCCGGTGTAAGCGTCACGCAGTATTTT.

V gene TRBV7-2 combines with J gene TRBJ1-6, with D perhaps TRBD1 (5 bases). The V gene lost 0 bases and the J gene lost 16 bases, with 13 bases spanning the gap. The CDR3 runs 13 residues. Germline CDR1 is SGHTA and CDR2 is FQGNSA. The chain's CDR3 is CASSLAGSTALHF. DNA for the CDR3: TGTGCCAGCAGCTTAGCGGGTTCGACAGCACTCCACTTT.

The rearrangement links TRBV30 to TRBJ2-7, with a tentative D call TRBD2 (6 bases). This CDR3 spans 13 amino acids. CDR1 is GTSNPN and CDR2 is SVGIG in the germline V gene (reference sequence). V shed 0 bases and J shed 5 bases, with 11 bases lying between them. Written as DNA, the CDR3 is TGTGCCTGGAGTGTATCGGGGGTCAACGAGCAGTACTTC. Translating it yields CAWSVSGVNEQYF.

V usage is TRBV29-1 and J usage is TRBJ2-1, with 9 bases identical to TRBD2. The CDR3 length is 14 residues. With 6 bases clipped from V and 1 base from J, the junction kept 4 bases outside the gene matches. The germline CDR1 and CDR2 sequences are SQVTM and ANQGSEA. In nucleotides, the CDR3 is TGCAGCGTAGATAGCGGGGGTTCCTACAATGAGCAGTTCTTC. Residues: CSVDSGGSYNEQFF.

The gene calls are TRBV7-6 and TRBJ1-2; possible D gene TRBD1, 6 bases. CDR1 and CDR2 from the germline V gene are SGHVS and FNYEAQ. The V end was cut by 0 bases, the J end by 2 bases, with 16 bases between. This CDR3 is built from 17 residues. The CDR3 reads CASSLAPSRTANYGYTF. The CDR3 DNA sequence: TGTGCCAGCAGCTTAGCTCCCTCAAGGACAGCAAACTATGGCTACACCTTC.

This chain connects TRBV5-4 to TRBJ1-3; D is ambiguous. Germline CDR1 SGHNT, CDR2 YYREEE (reference sequence). CDR3 length: 13 amino acids. V was cut by 1 base and J by 2 bases, with 4 bases left in between. The CDR3 here is CASSLQAGNTIYF. In DNA, the CDR3 is TGTGCCAGCAGCTTGCAGGCTGGAAACACCATATATTTT.

The V gene is TRBV7-9, the J gene TRBJ2-1; TRBD2 agrees at 7 bases. The CDR3 consists of 15 residues. Trimming at V came to 5 bases and at J to 3 bases, leaving 7 bases not matched to a gene. CDR1 and CDR2 from the germline V gene are SEHNR and FQNEAQ (reference sequence). The CDR3 is CASSHPGTIYNEQFF. CDR3 nucleotide sequence: TGTGCCAGCAGCCATCCCGGGACTATCTACAATGAGCAGTTCTTC.

This rearrangement joins TRBV4-2 to TRBJ2-3, with a possible D match to TRBD2 (6 bases). V was trimmed by 4 bases and J by 0 bases, leaving 11 bases between them. Germline V lookup: CDR1 LGHNA, CDR2 YNFKEQ. This CDR3 is built from 15 residues. The CDR3 bases are TGTGCCAGCAGCCCGGGACTGCTGAGCACAGATACGCAGTATTTT. It encodes CASSPGLLSTDTQYF.

The V gene is TRBV11-2, the J gene TRBJ1-4; D is unresolved. V was pared by 3 bases and J by 8 bases, with 10 bases between. This CDR3 is 13 amino acids long. Germline V CDR1 and CDR2: SGHAT, FQNNGV. DNA of the CDR3: TGTGCCAGCAGCTTTGGCGGGGAAGAAAAACTGTTTTTT. It encodes CASSFGGEEKLFF.

As DNA, the CDR3 is TGCGCCAGCAGCCAAGAGGCAGGGGGTTCCTACGAGCAGTACTTC. Translating it yields CASSQEAGGSYEQYF. V gene TRBV4-1 combines with J gene TRBJ2-7, with TRBD1 identical over 7 bases. The germline CDR1 and CDR2 sequences are MGHRA and YSYEKL. The CDR3 runs 15 residues. With V trimmed by 0 bases and J by 1 base, 3 bases remained unmatched.

This clone was picked up a small number of times. The chain has TRBV4-2 and TRBJ1-2; no definite D call. In germline, CDR1 is LGHNA, CDR2 YNFKEQ. CDR3 size: 15 residues. V gave up 3 bases and J gave up 2 bases, with 13 bases separating them. The CDR3 spells CASSQLVDSNYGYTF. The CDR3 nucleotides are TGTGCCAGCAGCCAGCTCGTCGACTCGAACTATGGCTACACCTTC.

The genes are TRBV4-3 and TRBJ2-3; 7 bases match TRBD2. This CDR3 is 15 amino acids long. The V gene end was trimmed by 4 bases and the J gene end by 3 bases; junction bases not matched to a gene: 7. Germline lookup yields CDR1 LGHNA and CDR2 YSLEER. The DNA of the CDR3 is TGCGCCAGCAGCCGGGGCGGGGGTGGGACAGATACGCAGTATTTT. Translation: CASSRGGGGTDTQYF.

CDR3 region: CASNYRDIDRHQPQHF. In DNA form, the CDR3 reads TGTGCCAGTAACTACCGGGACATAGACCGTCATCAGCCCCAGCATTTT. The V gene is TRBV19, the J gene TRBJ1-5, with D maybe TRBD1 (6 bases). The germline V gene encodes CDR1 LNHDA and CDR2 SQIVND (reference sequence). V dropped 7 bases and J dropped 5 bases, with 21 bases sitting between them. The CDR3 sequence is 16 residues long.

The chain has TRBV10-3 and TRBJ1-1; tentative D call: TRBD1 (6 bases). This CDR3 spans 12 amino acids. The germline V gene has CDR1 ENHRY and CDR2 SYGVKD. Between the trimmed V and J ends, which lost 6 bases and 11 bases, there was a span of 16 bases. Written as DNA, the CDR3 is TGTGCCATCAGCGCGACAGGTCCGGGGGCTTTCTTT. Translation gives CAISATGPGAFF.

The genes are TRBV4-3 and TRBJ2-7, with 7 bases that match TRBD2. Trimming cost V 0 bases and J 3 bases; bases outside gene matches: 5. This CDR3 region has 15 residues. Looked up from germline, CDR1 is LGHNA and CDR2 is YSLEER. The CDR3 protein is CASSQDAGESYEQYF. The CDR3 bases are TGCGCCAGCAGCCAAGACGCGGGGGAGAGCTACGAGCAGTACTTC.

The chain has TRBV2 and TRBJ2-1, with TRBD2 matching 7 bases. In germline, CDR1 is SNHLY, CDR2 FYNNEI. The CDR3 is made up of 13 amino acids. Trimming took 4 bases from V and 7 from J; bases not matched to a gene: 4. The chain's CDR3 is CASSVPGGNEQFF. DNA for the CDR3: TGTGCCAGCAGTGTCCCCGGGGGGAATGAGCAGTTCTTC. The variable domain in full, with the rest retrieved from reference TRBV2 and TRBJ2-1, is EPEVTQTPSHQVTQMGQEVILRCVPISNHLYFYWYRQILGQKVEFLVSFYNNEISEKSEIFDDQFSVERPDGSNFTLKIRSTKLEDSAMYFCASSVPGGNEQFFGPGTRLTVL.

The sample holds one count of this clone. The V gene is TRBV7-9, the J gene TRBJ1-1; D is possibly TRBD1 (6 bases). The CDR3 length is 13 residues. CDR1 and CDR2 (germline): SEHNR, FQNEAQ (reference sequence). Trimming left V 5 bases short and J 6 bases short, with 13 bases between. The CDR3 loop is CASSLRTEAEAFF. The CDR3 DNA reads as TGTGCCAGCAGCCTCAGGACAGAAGCTGAAGCTTTCTTT.

The V and J genes are TRBV21-1 and TRBJ2-2; the table's TRBD1 call for D was not verified on the DNA. TRBV21-1 is recorded as a pseudogene. This CDR3 region has 14 residues. CDR3 protein: CASSRKGAGGELFF. The CDR3 nucleotides read TGTGCCAGCAGCAGAAAGGGGGCTGGCGGGGAGCTGTTTTTT.

The V and J genes are TRBV7-3 and TRBJ1-1, with unresolved D. The V and J ends lost 2 bases and 4 bases respectively, with 8 bases between them. Germline V gene lookup returns CDR1 SGHTA and CDR2 FQGTGA. The CDR3 loop spans 13 amino acids. The CDR3 bases are TGTGCCAGCAGCTTAGGCAGAACCACTGAAGCTTTCTTT. It translates to CASSLGRTTEAFF.

The genes are TRBV15 and TRBJ1-1; tentatively, D is TRBD1 (5 bases). This CDR3 is 13 amino acids long. Trimming took 1 base from V and 7 from J, leaving 10 bases between them. In germline, CDR1 is LNHNV, CDR2 YYDKDF (reference sequence). The CDR3 spells CATSRVDSHEAFF. CDR3 DNA sequence: TGTGCCACCAGCAGAGTAGACAGTCATGAAGCTTTCTTT.

The genes are TRBV10-1 and TRBJ2-3; D possibly corresponds to TRBD2 (6 bases). V was shortened by 3 bases and J by 3 bases, with 13 bases between the two germline ends. The CDR3 runs 15 residues. The germline gives CDR1 WNHNN, CDR2 SYGVQD (reference sequence). The CDR3 coding sequence is TGCGCCAGCAGTGAAGGTTCTCGGGAGACAGATACGCAGTATTTT. Translating it yields CASSEGSRETDTQYF.